The 5 T cell receptor beta chains listed next were all sequenced from one sample in a study of blood T cell repertoires in COVID-19. Profiled with immunoSEQ multiplex PCR; TCRdb holds only in-frame clones, not every one. Here the sample spans about 240,000 clones, roughly 89% being singletons. Material: PBMCs or T cells enriched from blood (not recorded which). The receptors originated from a woman aged 30 to 39 with acute COVID-19.

In nucleotides, the CDR3 is TGTGCCAGCAGCCAGCAACAGGACAATCAGCCCCAGCATTTT. It encodes CASSQQQDNQPQHF. The chain employs TRBV4-2 and TRBJ1-5; D might be TRBD1 (5 bases). Germline CDR1 and CDR2: LGHNA and YNFKEQ. The CDR3 extends over 14 amino acids. Trimming pared 3 bases from V and 3 bases from J, leaving 9 bases between.

For this clone: This specimen includes other DNA sequences encoding the same CDR3. This chain uses TRBV5-4 with TRBJ1-4, with 7 bases aligning to TRBD1. The V gene end was trimmed by 4 bases and the J gene end by 7 bases; junction bases not matched to a gene: 7. Germline CDR1 and CDR2: SGHNT and YYREEE (reference sequence). The CDR3 has 14 amino acids. The CDR3 bases are TGTGCCAGCAGCCTCGACAGGGCTAGTGAAAAACTGTTTTTT. Its translation: CASSLDRASEKLFF.

V usage is TRBV6-2 or TRBV6-3 and J usage is TRBJ2-3, with a weak D call TRBD2 (6 bases). This CDR3 is 14 amino acids long. Per the germline V gene, CDR1 is MNHEY and CDR2 is SVGEGT. V was shortened by 4 bases and J by 1 base, with 9 bases between the two germline ends. In nucleotides, the CDR3 is TGTGCCAGCAGTTGGACGGGGGGCACAGATACGCAGTATTTT. Translating it yields CASSWTGGTDTQYF.

The J gene is TRBJ1-4, the V gene TRBV15; no firm D call. Germline V CDR1 and CDR2: LNHNV, YYDKDF (reference sequence). The V gene lost 5 bases and the J gene lost 4 bases, with 11 bases spanning the gap. CDR3 length: 14 amino acids. The CDR3 DNA reads as TGTGCCACCAGCTGGGGAGGGAGTAATGAAAAACTGTTTTTT. Translating gives CATSWGGSNEKLFF.

The chain employs TRBV7-2 and TRBJ2-1, with D maybe TRBD2 (6 bases). This CDR3 has 14 amino acids. V was trimmed by 0 bases and J by 9 bases, leaving 12 bases between them. Looked up from germline, CDR1 is SGHTA and CDR2 is FQGNSA. The CDR3 region has the DNA TGTGCCAGCAGCTTAGCCGGGACTCGGATTGAGCAGTTCTTC. Its protein is CASSLAGTRIEQFF.